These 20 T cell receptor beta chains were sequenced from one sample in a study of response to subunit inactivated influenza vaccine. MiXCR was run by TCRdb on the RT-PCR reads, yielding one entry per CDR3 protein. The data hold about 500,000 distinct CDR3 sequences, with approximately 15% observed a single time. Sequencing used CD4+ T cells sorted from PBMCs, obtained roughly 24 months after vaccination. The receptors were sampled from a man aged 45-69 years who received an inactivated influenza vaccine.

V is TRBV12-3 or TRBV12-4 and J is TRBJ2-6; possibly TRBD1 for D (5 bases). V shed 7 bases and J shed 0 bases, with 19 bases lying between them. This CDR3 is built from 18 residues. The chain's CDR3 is CASTTYGRGTSGANVLTF. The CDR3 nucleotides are TGTGCCAGCACCACGTACGGTAGGGGAACCTCTGGGGCCAACGTCCTGACTTTC.

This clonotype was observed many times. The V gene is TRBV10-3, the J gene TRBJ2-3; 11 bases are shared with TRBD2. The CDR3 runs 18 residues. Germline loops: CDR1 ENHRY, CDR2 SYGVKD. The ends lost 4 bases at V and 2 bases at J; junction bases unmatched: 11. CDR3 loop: CAISAAGTSGTPTDTQYF. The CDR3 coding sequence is TGTGCCATCAGTGCTGCCGGGACTAGCGGTACACCCACAGATACGCAGTATTTT.

Here the CDR3 reads CASKRDRAYYEQYF. The CDR3 DNA reads TGTGCCAGTAAAAGGGACAGGGCCTACTACGAGCAGTACTTC. The V gene is TRBV19, the J gene TRBJ2-7; TRBD1 matches 9 bases. The CDR3 sequence is 14 residues long. The V gene end was trimmed by 7 bases and the J gene end by 3 bases; junction bases not matched to a gene: 7. In germline, CDR1 is LNHDA, CDR2 SQIVND (reference sequence).

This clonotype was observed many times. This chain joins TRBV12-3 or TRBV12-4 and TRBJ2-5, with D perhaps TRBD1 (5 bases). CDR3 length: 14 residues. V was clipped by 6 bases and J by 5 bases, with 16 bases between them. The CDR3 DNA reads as TGTGCCAGCAGGCCTTTGGGGCCCGCGGAGACCCAGTACTTC. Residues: CASRPLGPAETQYF.

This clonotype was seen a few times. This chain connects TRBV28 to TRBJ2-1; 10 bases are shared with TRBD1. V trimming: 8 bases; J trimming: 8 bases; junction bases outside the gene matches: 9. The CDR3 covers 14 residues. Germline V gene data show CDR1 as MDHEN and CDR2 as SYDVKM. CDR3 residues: CASCGDRGLDEQFF. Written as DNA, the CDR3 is TGTGCCAGCTGTGGCGACAGGGGGCTCGATGAGCAGTTCTTC.

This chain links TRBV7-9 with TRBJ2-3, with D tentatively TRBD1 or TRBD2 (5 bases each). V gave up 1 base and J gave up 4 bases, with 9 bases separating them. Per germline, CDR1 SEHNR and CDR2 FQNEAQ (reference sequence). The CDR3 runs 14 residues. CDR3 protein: CASSLDLGADTQYF. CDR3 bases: TGTGCCAGCAGCTTAGATCTGGGGGCAGATACGCAGTATTTT.

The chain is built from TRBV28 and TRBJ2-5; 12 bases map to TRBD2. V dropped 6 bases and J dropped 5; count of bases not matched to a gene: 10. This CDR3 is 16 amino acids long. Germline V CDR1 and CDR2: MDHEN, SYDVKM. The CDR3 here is CASSSSSGGAKETQYF. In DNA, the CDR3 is TGTGCCAGCAGCTCCTCTAGCGGGGGGGCTAAGGAGACCCAGTACTTC.

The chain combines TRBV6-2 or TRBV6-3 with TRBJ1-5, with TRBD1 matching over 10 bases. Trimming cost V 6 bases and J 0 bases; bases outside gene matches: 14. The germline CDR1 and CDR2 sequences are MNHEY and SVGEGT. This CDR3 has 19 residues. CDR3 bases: TGTGCCAGCAGATCCGGGACAGGGGTGGCGTTTAGTAGCAATCAGCCCCAGCATTTT. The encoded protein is CASRSGTGVAFSSNQPQHF.

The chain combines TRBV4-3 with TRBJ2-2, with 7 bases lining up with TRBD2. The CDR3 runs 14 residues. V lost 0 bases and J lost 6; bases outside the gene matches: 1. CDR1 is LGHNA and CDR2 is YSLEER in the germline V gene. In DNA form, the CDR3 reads TGCGCCAGCAGCCAAGATGCGGGGGCCGGGGAGCTGTTTTTT. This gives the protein CASSQDAGAGELFF.

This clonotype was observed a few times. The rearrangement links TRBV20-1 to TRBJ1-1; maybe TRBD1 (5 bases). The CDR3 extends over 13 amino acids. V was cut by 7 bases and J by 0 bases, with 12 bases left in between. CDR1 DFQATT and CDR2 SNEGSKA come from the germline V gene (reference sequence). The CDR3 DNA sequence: TGCAGTGTCTCTGGGGGTATGAACACTGAAGCTTTCTTT. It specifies CSVSGGMNTEAFF.

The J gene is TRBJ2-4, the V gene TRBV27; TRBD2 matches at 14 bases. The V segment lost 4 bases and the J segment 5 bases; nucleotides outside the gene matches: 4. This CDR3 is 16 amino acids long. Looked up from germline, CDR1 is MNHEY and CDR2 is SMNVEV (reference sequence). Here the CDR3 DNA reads TGTGCCAGCAGTTCTCCGACTAGCGGGAGGGAAAACATTCAGTACTTC. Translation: CASSSPTSGRENIQYF.

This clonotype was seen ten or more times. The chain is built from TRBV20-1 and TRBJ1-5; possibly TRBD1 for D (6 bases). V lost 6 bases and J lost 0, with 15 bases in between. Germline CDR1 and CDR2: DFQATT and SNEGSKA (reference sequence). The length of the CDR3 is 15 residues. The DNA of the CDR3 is TGCAGTGCCCTTAGACAGGCCGATAGCAATCAGCCCCAGCATTTT. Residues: CSALRQADSNQPQHF.

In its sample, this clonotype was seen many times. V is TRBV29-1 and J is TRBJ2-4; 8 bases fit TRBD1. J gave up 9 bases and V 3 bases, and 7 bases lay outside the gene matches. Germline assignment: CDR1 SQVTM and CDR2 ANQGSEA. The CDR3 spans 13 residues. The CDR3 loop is CSVDQGARGIQYF. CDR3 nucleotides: TGCAGCGTTGATCAGGGGGCGAGGGGCATTCAGTACTTC.

CDR3 sequence: CASKWDLGTDTQYF. The CDR3 region has the DNA TGTGCCAGTAAATGGGATCTCGGTACAGATACGCAGTATTTT. This rearrangement joins TRBV19 to TRBJ2-3; the D is unclear. The CDR3 loop spans 14 amino acids. In germline, CDR1 is LNHDA, CDR2 SQIVND (reference sequence). The germline V and J ends were trimmed by 7 bases and 3 bases, with 14 bases remaining between them.

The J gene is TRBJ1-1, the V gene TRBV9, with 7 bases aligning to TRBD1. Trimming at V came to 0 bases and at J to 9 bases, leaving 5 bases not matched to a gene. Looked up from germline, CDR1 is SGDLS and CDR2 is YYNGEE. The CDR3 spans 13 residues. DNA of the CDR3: TGTGCCAGCAGCGTAGGGGGACAGACCCAAGCTTTCTTT. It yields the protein CASSVGGQTQAFF.

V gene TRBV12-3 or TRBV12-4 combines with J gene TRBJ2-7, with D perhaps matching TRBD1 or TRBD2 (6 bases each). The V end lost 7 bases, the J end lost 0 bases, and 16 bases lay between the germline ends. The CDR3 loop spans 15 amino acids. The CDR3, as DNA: TGTGCCAGCACCCCGGGGGCGGCAAGCTCCTACGAGCAGTACTTC. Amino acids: CASTPGAASSYEQYF.

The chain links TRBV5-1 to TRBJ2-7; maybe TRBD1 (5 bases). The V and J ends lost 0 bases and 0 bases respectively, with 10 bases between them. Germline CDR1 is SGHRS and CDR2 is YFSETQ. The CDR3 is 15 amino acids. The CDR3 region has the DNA TGCGCCAGCAGCTTGGAAGGGGTGAGCTCCTACGAGCAGTACTTC. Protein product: CASSLEGVSSYEQYF.

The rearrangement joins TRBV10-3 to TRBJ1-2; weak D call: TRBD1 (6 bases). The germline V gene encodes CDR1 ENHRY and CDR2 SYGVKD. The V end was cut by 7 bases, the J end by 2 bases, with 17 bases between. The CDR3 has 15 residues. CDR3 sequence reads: CAINSKLGQNYGYTF. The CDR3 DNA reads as TGTGCCATCAATTCTAAGTTAGGACAGAACTATGGCTACACCTTC.

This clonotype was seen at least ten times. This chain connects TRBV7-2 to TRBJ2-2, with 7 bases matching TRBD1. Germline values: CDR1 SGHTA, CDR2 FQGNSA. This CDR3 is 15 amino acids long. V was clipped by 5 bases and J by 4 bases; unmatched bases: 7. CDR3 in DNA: TGTGCCAGCAGCACACAGGGGACGGTCACCGGGGAGCTGTTTTTT. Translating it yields CASSTQGTVTGELFF.

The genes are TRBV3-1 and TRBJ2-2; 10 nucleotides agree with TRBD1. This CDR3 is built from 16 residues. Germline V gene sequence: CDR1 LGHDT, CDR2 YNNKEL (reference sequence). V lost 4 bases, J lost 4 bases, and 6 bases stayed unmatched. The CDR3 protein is CASSPGTGDFTGELFF. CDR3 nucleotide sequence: TGTGCCAGCAGCCCCGGGACAGGGGATTTCACCGGGGAGCTGTTTTTT.